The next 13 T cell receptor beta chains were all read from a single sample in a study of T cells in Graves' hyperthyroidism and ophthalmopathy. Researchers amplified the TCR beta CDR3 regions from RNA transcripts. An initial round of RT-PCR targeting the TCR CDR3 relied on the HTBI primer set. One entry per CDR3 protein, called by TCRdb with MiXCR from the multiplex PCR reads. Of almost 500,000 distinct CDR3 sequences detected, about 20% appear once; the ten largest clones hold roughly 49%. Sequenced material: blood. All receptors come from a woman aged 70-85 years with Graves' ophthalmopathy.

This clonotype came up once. CDR3 residues: CASSYRDRGSAFF. In DNA, the CDR3 is TGTGCCAGCAGTTACCGGGACAGGGGATCAGCTTTCTTT. The chain recombines TRBV6-9 with TRBJ1-1; 10 nucleotides align to TRBD1. Trimming cost V 3 bases and J 10 bases; bases outside gene matches: 5. This CDR3 is built from 13 residues. Germline CDR1 and CDR2: MNHGY and SVAAGI.

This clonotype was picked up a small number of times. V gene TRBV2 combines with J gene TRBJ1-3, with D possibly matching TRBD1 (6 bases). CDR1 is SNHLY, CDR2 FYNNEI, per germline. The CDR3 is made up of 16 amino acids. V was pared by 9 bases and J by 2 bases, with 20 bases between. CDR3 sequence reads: CASERDKALTGNTIYF. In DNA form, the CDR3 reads TGTGCCAGTGAGAGGGACAAGGCATTGACTGGAAACACCATATATTTT.

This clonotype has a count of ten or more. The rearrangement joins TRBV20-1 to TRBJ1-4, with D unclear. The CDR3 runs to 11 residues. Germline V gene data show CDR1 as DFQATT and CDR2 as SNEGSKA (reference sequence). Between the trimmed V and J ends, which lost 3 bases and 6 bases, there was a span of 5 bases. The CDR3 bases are TGCAGTGCTAGCCGGGATGAAAAACTGTTTTTT. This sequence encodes CSASRDEKLFF.

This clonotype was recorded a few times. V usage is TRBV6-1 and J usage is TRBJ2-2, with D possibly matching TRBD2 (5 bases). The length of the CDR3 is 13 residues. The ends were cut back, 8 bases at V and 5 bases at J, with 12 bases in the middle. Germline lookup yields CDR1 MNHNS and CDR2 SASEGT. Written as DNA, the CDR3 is TGTGCCAGCGACGAACGGGGAACCGGGGAGCTGTTTTTT. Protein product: CASDERGTGELFF.

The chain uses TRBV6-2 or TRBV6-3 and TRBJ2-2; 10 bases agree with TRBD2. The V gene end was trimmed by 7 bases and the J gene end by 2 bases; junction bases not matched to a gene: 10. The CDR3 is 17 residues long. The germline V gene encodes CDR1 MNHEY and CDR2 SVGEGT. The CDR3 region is CASTETSGASNTGELFF. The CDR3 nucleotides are TGTGCCAGCACCGAAACTAGCGGGGCCTCAAACACCGGGGAGCTGTTTTTT.

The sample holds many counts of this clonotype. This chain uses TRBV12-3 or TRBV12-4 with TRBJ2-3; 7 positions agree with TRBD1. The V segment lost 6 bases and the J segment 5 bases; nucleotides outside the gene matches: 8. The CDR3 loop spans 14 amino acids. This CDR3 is CASSPTGLEDTQYF. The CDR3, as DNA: TGTGCCAGCAGCCCGACAGGGCTAGAAGATACGCAGTATTTT.

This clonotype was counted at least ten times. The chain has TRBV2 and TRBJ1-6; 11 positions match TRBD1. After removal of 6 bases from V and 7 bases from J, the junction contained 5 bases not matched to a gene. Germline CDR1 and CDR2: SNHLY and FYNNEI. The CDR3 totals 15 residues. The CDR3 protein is CASRGTGGSNSPLHF. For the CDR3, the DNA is TGTGCCAGCAGAGGGACAGGGGGATCCAATTCACCCCTCCACTTT. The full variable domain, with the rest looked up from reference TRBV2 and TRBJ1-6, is EPEVTQTPSHQVTQMGQEVILRCVPISNHLYFYWYRQILGQKVEFLVSFYNNEISEKSEIFDDQFSVERPDGSNFTLKIRSTKLEDSAMYFCASRGTGGSNSPLHFGNGTRLTVT.

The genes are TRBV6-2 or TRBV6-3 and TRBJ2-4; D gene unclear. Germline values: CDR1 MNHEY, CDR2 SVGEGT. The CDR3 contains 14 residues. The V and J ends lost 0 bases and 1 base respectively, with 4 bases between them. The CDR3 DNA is TGTGCCAGCAGTTACTCGGGGGCCAAAAACATTCAGTACTTC. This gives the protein CASSYSGAKNIQYF.

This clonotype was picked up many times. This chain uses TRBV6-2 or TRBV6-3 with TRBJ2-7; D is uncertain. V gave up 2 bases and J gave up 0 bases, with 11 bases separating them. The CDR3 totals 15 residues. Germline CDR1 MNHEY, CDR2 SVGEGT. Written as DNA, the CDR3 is TGTGCCAGCAGTTACGCGGCCACATCCTCCTACGAGCAGTACTTC. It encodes CASSYAATSSYEQYF.

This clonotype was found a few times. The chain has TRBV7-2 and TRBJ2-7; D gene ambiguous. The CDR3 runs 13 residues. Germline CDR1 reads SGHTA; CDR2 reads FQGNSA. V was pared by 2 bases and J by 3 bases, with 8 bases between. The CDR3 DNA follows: TGTGCCAGCAGCTTATCCGGTCACTACGAGCAGTACTTC. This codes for CASSLSGHYEQYF.

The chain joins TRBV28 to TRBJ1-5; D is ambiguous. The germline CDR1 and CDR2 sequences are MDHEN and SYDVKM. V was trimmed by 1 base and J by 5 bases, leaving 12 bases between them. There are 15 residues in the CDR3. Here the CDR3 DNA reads TGTGCCAGCAGTTTATTACGGTTCCGGGATCAGCCCCAGCATTTT. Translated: CASSLLRFRDQPQHF. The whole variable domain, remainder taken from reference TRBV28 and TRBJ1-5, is DVKVTQSSRYLVKRTGEKVFLECVQDMDHENMFWYRQDPGLGLRLIYFSYDVKMKEKGDIPEGYSVSREKKERFSLILESASTNQTSMYLCASSLLRFRDQPQHFGDGTRLSIL.

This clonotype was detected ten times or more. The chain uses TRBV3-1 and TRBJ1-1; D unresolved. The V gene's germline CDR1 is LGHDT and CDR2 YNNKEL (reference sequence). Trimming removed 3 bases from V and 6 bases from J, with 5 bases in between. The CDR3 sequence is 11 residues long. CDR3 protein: CASSHASEAFF. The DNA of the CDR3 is TGTGCCAGCAGCCATGCGTCTGAAGCTTTCTTT.

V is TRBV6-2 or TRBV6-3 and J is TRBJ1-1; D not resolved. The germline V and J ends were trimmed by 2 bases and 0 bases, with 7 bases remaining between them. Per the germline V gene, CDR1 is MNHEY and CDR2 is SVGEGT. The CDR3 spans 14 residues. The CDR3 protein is CASSYRTMNTEAFF. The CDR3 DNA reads TGTGCCAGCAGTTACCGGACGATGAACACTGAAGCTTTCTTT.